The present TCR beta chain was sequenced within a study of cytomegalovirus exposure and HLA in healthy donors. In the study overall: In a later analysis, it was reported that the 90 to 150 validation repertoires had been produced on the same platform as the 700 or so repertoires belonging to the first cohort. Study outcomes and limitations: A few chains linked to CMV were shown in vitro to be specific for CMV antigens. Reports credit the classifier with highly specific, highly sensitive diagnosis of cytomegalovirus status. TCR sequences were mostly rare, though some public TCRs occurred in many donors.

With regard to this clone: Its antigen is unidentified.

With 0 bases clipped from V and 6 bases from J, the junction kept 7 bases outside the gene matches. The length of the CDR3 is 15 residues. Germline assignment: CDR1 SGDLS and CDR2 YYNGEE. The protocol was immunoSEQ multiplex PCR, while the TCRdb copy is restricted to in-frame clones and leaves out a portion. This sample yields 150,000 to 250,000 clones, of which about 81% are seen a single time; roughly 1.2% belongs to the top ten. This chain joins TRBV9 and TRBJ1-2; 8 bases match TRBD1. The clonotype originates from a woman under 40 in good health and CMV-seronegative. Sequencing was done on a sample of PBMCs. This CDR3 reads CASSVGSGGWNGYTF. DNA of the CDR3: TGTGCCAGCAGCGTAGGCTCAGGGGGCTGGAATGGCTACACCTTC. Full variable domain (rest looked up from reference TRBV9 and TRBJ1-2): DSGVTQTPKHLITATGQRVTLRCSPRSGDLSVYWYQQSLDQGLQFLIQYYNGEERAKGNILERFSAQQFPDLHSELNLSSLELGDSALYFCASSVGSGGWNGYTFGSGTRLTVV.